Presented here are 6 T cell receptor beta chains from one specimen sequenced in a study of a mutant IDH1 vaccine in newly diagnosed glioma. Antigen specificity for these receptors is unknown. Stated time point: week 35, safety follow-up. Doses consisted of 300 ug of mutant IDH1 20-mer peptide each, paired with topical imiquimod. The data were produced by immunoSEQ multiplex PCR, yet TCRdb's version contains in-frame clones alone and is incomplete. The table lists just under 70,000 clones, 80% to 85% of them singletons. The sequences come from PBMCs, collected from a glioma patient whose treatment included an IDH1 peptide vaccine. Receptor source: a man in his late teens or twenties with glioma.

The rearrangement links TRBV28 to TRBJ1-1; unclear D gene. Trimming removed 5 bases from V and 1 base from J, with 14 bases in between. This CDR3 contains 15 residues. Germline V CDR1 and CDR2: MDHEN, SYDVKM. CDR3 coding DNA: TGTGCCAGCAGTCCTCAGTCCCCAGGGAACACTGAAGCTTTCTTT. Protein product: CASSPQSPGNTEAFF.

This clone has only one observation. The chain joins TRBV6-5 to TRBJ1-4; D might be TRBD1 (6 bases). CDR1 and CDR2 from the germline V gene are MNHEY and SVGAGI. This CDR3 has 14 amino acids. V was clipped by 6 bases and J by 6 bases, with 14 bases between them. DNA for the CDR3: TGTGCCAGCAGACACGGGGGCAAGGATGAAAAACTGTTTTTT. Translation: CASRHGGKDEKLFF.

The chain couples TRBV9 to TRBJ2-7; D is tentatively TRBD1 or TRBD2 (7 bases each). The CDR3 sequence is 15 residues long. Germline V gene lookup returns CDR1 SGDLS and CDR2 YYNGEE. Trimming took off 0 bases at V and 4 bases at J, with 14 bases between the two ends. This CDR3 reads CASSVGPGGGYEQYF. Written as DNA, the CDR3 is TGTGCCAGCAGCGTAGGTCCAGGGGGGGGGTACGAGCAGTACTTC.

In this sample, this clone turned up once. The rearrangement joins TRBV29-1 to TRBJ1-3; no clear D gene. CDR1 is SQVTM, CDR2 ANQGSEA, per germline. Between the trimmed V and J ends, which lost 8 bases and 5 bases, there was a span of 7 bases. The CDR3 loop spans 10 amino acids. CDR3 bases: TGCAGCCCCGTGAGAAACACCATATATTTT. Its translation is CSPVRNTIYF.

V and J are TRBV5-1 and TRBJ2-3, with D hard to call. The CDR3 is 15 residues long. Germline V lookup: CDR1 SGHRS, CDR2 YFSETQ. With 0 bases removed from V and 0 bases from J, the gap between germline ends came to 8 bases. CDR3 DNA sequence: TGCGCCAGCAGCTTGGAGGTACAAAGCACAGATACGCAGTATTTT. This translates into CASSLEVQSTDTQYF.

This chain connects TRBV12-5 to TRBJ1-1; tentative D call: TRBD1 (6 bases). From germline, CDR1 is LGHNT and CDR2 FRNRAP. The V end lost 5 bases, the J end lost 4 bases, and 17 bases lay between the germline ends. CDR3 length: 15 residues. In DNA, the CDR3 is TGTGCTAGTGGTCCACCGAAGGGGGGGGGCACTGAAGCTTTCTTT. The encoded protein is CASGPPKGGGTEAFF.